The sequence of this T cell receptor (beta chain) was determined in a study of blood T cell repertoires in COVID-19. Study context: Researchers got acute and convalescent COVID-19 samples from the United States, Italy and Spain.

The germline V gene encodes CDR1 ENHRY and CDR2 SYGVKD. The CDR3 is 15 amino acids. V lost 4 bases, J lost 1 base, and 6 bases stayed unmatched. Libraries were prepared by immunoSEQ multiplex PCR; TCRdb keeps only in-frame clonotypes and omits some of them. Of some 170,000 clones listed, roughly 82% were seen once; the top ten hold approximately 9.1%. This receptor was identified in a woman in her 70s with acute or convalescent COVID-19. The sequenced sample consisted of peripheral blood. The V gene is TRBV10-3, the J gene TRBJ2-5; 7 bases map to TRBD2. The CDR3 nucleotides read TGTGCCATCAGTGGGACGGGAGGTATCCAAGAGACCCAGTACTTC. Amino acid sequence: CAISGTGGIQETQYF.